Listed below are T cell receptor beta chains from one sample, sequenced in a study of T cells in Graves' hyperthyroidism and ophthalmopathy. TCRdb re-called the multiplex PCR reads through MiXCR, storing one row per CDR3 protein. This sample has nearly 600,000 distinct CDR3 sequences, with 14% found just once. The sequenced sample consisted of blood. The receptor source for this set is a woman between 18 and 30 years old with Graves' ophthalmopathy. The CDR3 runs from the conserved cysteine through the conserved F or W.

>TRBV20-1|TRBJ2-7
CSARGSLGLYEQYF
>TRBV12-3/TRBV12-4|TRBJ2-1
CASSPFNEQFF
>TRBV24-1|TRBJ2-6
CATGDGDSGANVLTF
>TRBV6-1|TRBJ1-5
CASSEARGSQPQHF
>TRBV15|TRBJ2-7
CATSRDVSGGQYEQYF
>TRBV2|TRBJ2-3
CASDFERGALTDTQYF
>TRBV28|TRBJ2-7
CASSPSSNRYEQYF
>TRBV20-1|TRBJ1-2
CSARVPGKWYGYTF
>TRBV12-3/TRBV12-4|TRBJ1-1
CASTATEMNTEAFF
>TRBV28|TRBJ2-1
CASSLRLAGDEQFF
>TRBV20-1|TRBJ1-1
CSANDRGRVGNTEAFF
>TRBV19|.
CASRTGPVGEQYF
>TRBV11-3|TRBJ1-3
CASSPRRTSSGNTIYF
>TRBV12-3/TRBV12-4|TRBJ2-2
CASSLARQNTGELFF